The T cell receptor (beta chain) under discussion was sequenced for a study of blood T cell repertoires in COVID-19. Libraries were prepared by immunoSEQ multiplex PCR; TCRdb keeps only in-frame clonotypes and omits some of them. The sample holds 95,000 to 150,000 clones, 80% seen once. CDR1 and CDR2 (germline): LNHDA, SQIVND (reference sequence). The CDR3 has 17 residues. After removal of 4 bases from V and 4 bases from J, the junction contained 10 bases not matched to a gene. The source is a man aged 60-69 years with active or convalescent COVID-19. The chain uses TRBV19 and TRBJ2-6, with 7 bases matching TRBD1. Sequenced sample: peripheral blood. In nucleotides, the CDR3 is TGTGCCAGTAGTACGGATTACAGGGGAGCCGGGGCCAACGTCCTGACTTTC. Translating gives CASSTDYRGAGANVLTF.